A single TCR beta chain is shown here with its context. The sample is drawn from a study of blood T cell repertoires in COVID-19. Background on the study: Acute and convalescent COVID-19 specimens originated in the United States, Italy and Spain.

The V gene lost 4 bases and the J gene lost 2 bases, with 19 bases spanning the gap. This CDR3 is built from 18 residues. Germline assignment: CDR1 KGHDR and CDR2 SFDVKD. How the authors handled the data: Reference gene primer amplification gave nucleated cell count estimates. Sequencing was performed with immunoSEQ multiplex PCR; in TCRdb, only in-frame clones are kept and a portion is missing. The DNA was the basis for D and trimming; V, J and clone size are from that table. This repertoire shows 250,000 or so clones, 85% to 90% found once; its top ten account for approximately 4%. The chain has TRBV24-1 and TRBJ2-2; D uncertain. The sequenced sample consisted of PBMCs or T cells enriched from blood (not recorded which). The TCR originated in a woman in her twenties or thirties with acute COVID-19. CDR3 nucleotides: TGTGCCACCAGTGACCGCCGAGGTCGGCGAACTAACACCGGGGAGCTGTTTTTT. It yields the protein CATSDRRGRRTNTGELFF.